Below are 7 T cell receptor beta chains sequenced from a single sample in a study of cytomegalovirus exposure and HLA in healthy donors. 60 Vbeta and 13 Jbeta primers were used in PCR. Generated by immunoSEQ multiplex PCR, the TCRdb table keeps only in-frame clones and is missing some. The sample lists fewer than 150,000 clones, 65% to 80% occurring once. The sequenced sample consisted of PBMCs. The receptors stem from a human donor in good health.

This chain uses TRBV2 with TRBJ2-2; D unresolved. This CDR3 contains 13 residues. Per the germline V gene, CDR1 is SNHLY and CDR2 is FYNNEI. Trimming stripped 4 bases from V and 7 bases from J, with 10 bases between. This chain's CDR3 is CASSVEYNGELFF. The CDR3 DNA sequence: TGTGCCAGCAGTGTCGAGTATAACGGGGAGCTGTTTTTT.

The DNA for the CDR3 is TGTGCCAGCATCCCCGCGGGAGGGGCCAATGAGCAGTTCTTC. This gives the protein CASIPAGGANEQFF. This chain links TRBV11-2 with TRBJ2-1; TRBD2 matches 9 bases. The CDR3 consists of 14 residues. Germline values: CDR1 SGHAT, CDR2 FQNNGV. V shed 7 bases, J shed 6 bases, and the junction held 7 bases outside the gene matches.

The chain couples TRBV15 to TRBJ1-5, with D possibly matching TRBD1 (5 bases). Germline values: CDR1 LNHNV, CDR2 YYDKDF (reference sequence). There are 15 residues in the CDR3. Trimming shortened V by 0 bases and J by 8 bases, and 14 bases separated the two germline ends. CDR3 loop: CATSRDRGVGKPQHF. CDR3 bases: TGTGCCACCAGCAGAGATCGGGGGGTTGGTAAGCCCCAGCATTTT.

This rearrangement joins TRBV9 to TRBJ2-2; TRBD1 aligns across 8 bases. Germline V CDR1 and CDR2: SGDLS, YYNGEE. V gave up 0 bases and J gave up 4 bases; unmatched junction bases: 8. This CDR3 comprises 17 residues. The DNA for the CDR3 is TGTGCCAGCAGCGTAGCTAGGGGACAGGACCGCACCGGGGAGCTGTTTTTT. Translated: CASSVARGQDRTGELFF.

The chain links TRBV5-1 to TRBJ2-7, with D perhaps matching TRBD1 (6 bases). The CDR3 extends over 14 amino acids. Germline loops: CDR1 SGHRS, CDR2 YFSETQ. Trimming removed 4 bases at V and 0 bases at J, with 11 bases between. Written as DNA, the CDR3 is TGCGCCAGCAGCCCGGGACACCTCTCCTACGAGCAGTACTTC. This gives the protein CASSPGHLSYEQYF.

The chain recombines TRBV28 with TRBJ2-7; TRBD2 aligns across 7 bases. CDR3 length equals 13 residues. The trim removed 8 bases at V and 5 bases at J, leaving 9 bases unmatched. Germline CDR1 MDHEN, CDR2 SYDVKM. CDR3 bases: TGTGCCAGCTACGGTCGGGGGGAGGACGAGCAGTACTTC. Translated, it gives CASYGRGEDEQYF. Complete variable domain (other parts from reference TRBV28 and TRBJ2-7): DVKVTQSSRYLVKRTGEKVFLECVQDMDHENMFWYRQDPGLGLRLIYFSYDVKMKEKGDIPEGYSVSREKKERFSLILESASTNQTSMYLCASYGRGEDEQYFGPGTRLTVT.

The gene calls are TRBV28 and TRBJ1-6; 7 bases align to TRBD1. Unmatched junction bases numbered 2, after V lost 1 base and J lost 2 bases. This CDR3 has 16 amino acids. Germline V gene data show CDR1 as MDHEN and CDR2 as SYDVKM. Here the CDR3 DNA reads TGTGCCAGCAGTTTATCAGGGGGGACCTATAATTCACCCCTCCACTTT. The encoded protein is CASSLSGGTYNSPLHF.